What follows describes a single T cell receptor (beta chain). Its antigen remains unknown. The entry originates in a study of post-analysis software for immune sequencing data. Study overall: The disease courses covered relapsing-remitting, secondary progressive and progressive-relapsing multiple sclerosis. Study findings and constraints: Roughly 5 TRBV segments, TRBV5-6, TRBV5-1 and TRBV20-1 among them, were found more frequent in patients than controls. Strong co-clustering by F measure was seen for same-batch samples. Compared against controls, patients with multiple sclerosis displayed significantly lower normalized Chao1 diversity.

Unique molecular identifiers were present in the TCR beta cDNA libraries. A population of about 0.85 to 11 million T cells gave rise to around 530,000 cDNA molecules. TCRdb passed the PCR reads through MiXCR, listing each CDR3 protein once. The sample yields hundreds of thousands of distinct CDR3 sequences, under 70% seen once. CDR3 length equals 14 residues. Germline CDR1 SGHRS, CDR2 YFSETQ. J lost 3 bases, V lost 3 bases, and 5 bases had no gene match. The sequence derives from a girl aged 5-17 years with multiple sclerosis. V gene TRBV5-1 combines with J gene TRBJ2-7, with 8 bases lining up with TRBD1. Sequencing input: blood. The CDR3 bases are TGCGCCAGCAGCTCGGGACAGGAAGGCTACGAGCAGTACTTC. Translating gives CASSSGQEGYEQYF.